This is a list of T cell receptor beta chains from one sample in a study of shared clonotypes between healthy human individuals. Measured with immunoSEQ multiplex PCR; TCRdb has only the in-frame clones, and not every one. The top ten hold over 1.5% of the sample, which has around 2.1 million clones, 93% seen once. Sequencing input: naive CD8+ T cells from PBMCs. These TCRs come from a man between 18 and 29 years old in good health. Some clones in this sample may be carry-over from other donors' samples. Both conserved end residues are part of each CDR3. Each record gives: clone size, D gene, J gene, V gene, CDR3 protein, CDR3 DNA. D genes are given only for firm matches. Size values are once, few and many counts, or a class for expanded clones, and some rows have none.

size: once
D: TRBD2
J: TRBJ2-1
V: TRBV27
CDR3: CASSLESGIVIEQFF
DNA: TGTGCCAGCAGTCTTGAGAGCGGGATAGTTATAGAGCAGTTCTTC

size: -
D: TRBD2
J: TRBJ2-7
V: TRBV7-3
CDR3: CASSPRPGLAGDIYEQYF
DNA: TGTGCCAGCAGCCCCCGTCCGGGACTAGCGGGAGACATCTACGAGCAGTACTTC

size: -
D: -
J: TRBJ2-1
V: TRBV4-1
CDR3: CASSASSYNEQFF
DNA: TGCGCCAGCAGCGCCAGCTCCTACAATGAGCAGTTCTTC

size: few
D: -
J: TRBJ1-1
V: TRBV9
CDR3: CASSPDTINTEAFF
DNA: TGTGCCAGCAGCCCCGACACCATCAACACTGAAGCTTTCTTT

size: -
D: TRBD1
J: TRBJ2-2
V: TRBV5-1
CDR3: CASSSQGEELFF
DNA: TGCGCCAGCAGCTCACAGGGGGAGGAGCTGTTTTTT

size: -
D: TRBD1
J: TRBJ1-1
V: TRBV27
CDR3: CASSFGDRGRGTEAFF
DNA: TGTGCCAGCAGTTTCGGAGACAGGGGGCGCGGAACTGAAGCTTTCTTT

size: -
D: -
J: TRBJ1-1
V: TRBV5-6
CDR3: CASSMARGSEAFF
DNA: TGTGCCAGCAGCATGGCCCGCGGTTCTGAAGCTTTCTTT

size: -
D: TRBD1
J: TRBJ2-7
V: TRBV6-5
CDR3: CASSPEGASYEQYF
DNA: TGTGCCAGCAGTCCAGAGGGGGCCTCCTACGAGCAGTACTTC

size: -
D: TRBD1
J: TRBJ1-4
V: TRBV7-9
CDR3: CASSLARGLTNEKLFF
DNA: TGTGCCAGCAGCTTAGCCAGGGGGCTCACTAATGAAAAACTGTTTTTT

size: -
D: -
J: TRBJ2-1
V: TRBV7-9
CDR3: CASSALVYNEQFF
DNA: TGTGCCAGCAGTGCTTTGGTCTACAATGAGCAGTTCTTC

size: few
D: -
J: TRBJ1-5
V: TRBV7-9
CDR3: CASSPSNQPQHF
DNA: TGTGCCAGCAGCCCATCAAATCAGCCCCAGCATTTT

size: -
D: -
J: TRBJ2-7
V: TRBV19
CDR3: CASSIGAGSSYEQYF
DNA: TGTGCCAGTAGTATAGGGGCAGGGAGCTCCTACGAGCAGTACTTC

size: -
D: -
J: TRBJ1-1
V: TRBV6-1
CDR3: CASSPTRGMNTEAFF
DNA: TGTGCCAGCAGTCCAACTAGGGGCATGAACACTGAAGCTTTCTTT

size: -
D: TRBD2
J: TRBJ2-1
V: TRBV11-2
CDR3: CASSLPPGGTEQFF
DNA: TGTGCCAGCAGCTTACCTCCGGGGGGGACTGAGCAGTTCTTC

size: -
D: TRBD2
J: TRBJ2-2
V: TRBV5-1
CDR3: CASRLAGVTGELFF
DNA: TGCGCCAGCAGGCTAGCGGGAGTCACCGGGGAGCTGTTTTTT

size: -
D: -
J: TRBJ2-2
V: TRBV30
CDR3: CAWTGQYLNTGELFF
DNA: TGTGCCTGGACCGGACAGTATCTGAACACCGGGGAGCTGTTTTTT

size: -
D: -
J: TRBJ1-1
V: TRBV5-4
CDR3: CASSYGGVVRTEAFF
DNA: TGTGCCAGCAGCTACGGAGGGGTGGTAAGGACTGAAGCTTTCTTT

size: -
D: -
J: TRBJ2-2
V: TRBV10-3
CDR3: CAISESTLPGAELFF
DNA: TGTGCCATCAGTGAGTCGACGTTACCGGGAGCAGAGCTGTTTTTT

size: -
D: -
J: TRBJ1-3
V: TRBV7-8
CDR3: CASSLAGAGNTIYF
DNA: TGTGCCAGCAGCTTAGCGGGGGCTGGAAACACCATATATTTT

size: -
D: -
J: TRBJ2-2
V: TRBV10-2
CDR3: CASSDGLNTGELFF
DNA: TGCGCCAGCAGTGACGGATTAAACACCGGGGAGCTGTTTTTT

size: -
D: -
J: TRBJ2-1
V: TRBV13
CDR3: CASSSGTPGINEQFF
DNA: TGTGCCAGCAGTTCCGGGACCCCCGGGATCAATGAGCAGTTCTTC

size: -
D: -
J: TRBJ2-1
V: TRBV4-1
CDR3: CASSQRLASYNEQFF
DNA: TGCGCCAGCAGCCAAAGGCTAGCGAGTTACAATGAGCAGTTCTTC

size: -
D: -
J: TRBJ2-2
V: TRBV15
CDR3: CATSGSENTGELFF
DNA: TGTGCCACCAGCGGTTCAGAAAACACCGGGGAGCTGTTTTTT

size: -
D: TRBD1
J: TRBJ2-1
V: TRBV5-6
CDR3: CASSLGTGYNEQFF
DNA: TGTGCCAGCAGCTTAGGGACAGGGTACAATGAGCAGTTCTTC

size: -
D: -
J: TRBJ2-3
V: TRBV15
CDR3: CATSRVRGNGADTQYF
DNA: TGTGCCACCAGCAGAGTTCGAGGGAATGGCGCAGATACGCAGTATTTT

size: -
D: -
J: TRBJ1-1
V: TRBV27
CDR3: CASSLLANTEAFF
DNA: TGTGCCAGCAGTTTACTGGCCAACACTGAAGCTTTCTTT

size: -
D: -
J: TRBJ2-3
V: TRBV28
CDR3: CASSLWEGGGTDTQYF
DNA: TGTGCCAGCAGTTTATGGGAAGGGGGAGGCACAGATACGCAGTATTTT

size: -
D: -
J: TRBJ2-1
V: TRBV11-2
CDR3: CASSLDRWGFYNEQFF
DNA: TGTGCCAGCAGCTTGGATAGGTGGGGTTTTTACAATGAGCAGTTCTTC

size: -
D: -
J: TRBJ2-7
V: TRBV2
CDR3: CASIGREAYEQYF
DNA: TGTGCCAGCATCGGCAGGGAAGCCTACGAGCAGTACTTC

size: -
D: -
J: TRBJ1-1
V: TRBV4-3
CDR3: CASSQVPGLNTEAFF
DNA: TGCGCCAGCAGCCAAGTGCCGGGGTTGAACACTGAAGCTTTCTTT

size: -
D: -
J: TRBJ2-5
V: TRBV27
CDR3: CASSKDVYQETQYF
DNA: TGTGCCAGCAGCAAGGACGTTTACCAAGAGACCCAGTACTTC

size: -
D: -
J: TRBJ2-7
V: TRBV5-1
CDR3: CASSQGRSSYEQYF
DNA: TGCGCCAGCAGCCAGGGACGGAGCTCCTACGAGCAGTACTTC

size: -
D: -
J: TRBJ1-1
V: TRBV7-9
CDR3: CASSLGGLNTEAFF
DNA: TGTGCCAGCAGCTTAGGGGGTTTGAACACTGAAGCTTTCTTT

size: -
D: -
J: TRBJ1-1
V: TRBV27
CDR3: CASRELNTEAFF
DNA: TGTGCCAGCAGGGAACTGAACACTGAAGCTTTCTTT

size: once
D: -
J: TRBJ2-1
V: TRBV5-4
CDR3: CASTMTPAYNEQFF
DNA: TGTGCCAGCACCATGACGCCCGCCTACAATGAGCAGTTCTTC

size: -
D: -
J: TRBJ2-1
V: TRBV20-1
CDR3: CSANSYNEQFF
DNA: TGCAGTGCTAATTCCTACAATGAGCAGTTCTTC

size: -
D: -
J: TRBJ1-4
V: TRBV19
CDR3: CASSPRTAEGSTNEKLFF
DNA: TGTGCCAGTAGCCCCAGAACCGCGGAGGGGTCAACTAATGAAAAACTGTTTTTT

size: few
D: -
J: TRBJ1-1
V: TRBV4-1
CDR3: CASSQDLTSTARTEAFF
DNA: TGCGCCAGCAGCCAAGACCTCACCTCGACAGCGAGGACTGAAGCTTTCTTT

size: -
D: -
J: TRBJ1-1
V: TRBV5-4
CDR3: CASSLGQFMNTEAFF
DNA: TGTGCCAGCAGCTTAGGACAGTTTATGAACACTGAAGCTTTCTTT